A single sample gave rise to the 11 T cell receptor beta chains below, sequenced in a study of T-cell memory formation after mild COVID-19 (dated by TCRdb to about 2021). The library was built by means of 5' RACE. The sequencer listed for this sample is Illumina NovaSeq 6000. TCRdb reprocessing: public reads trimmed at Q25 with fastp, clones called with MiXCR, in-frame beta chains kept. All rows with the same CDR3 protein become a single entry with the most common DNA and genes. This sample comprises about 430,000 distinct CDR3 sequences, around 24% of them detected only once. 8.8% of the sample comes from the top ten. Sequencing used PBMCs or a T cell subset sorted from them (not recorded which). Every receptor here comes from an adult woman who had mild COVID-19 (a few samples of this study predate the infection). The sample titles of this study are shuffled in the database, so cell type and time point are left out; the donor was told from shared clones.

The chain links TRBV7-8 to TRBJ2-6; maybe TRBD1 (7 bases). The length of the CDR3 is 17 residues. The germline CDR1 and CDR2 sequences are SGHVS and FQNEAQ. Trimming pared 3 bases from V and 0 bases from J, leaving 12 bases between. The CDR3: CASSFDRDSSGANVLTF. Written as DNA, the CDR3 is TGTGCCAGCAGCTTCGACAGGGACTCCTCTGGGGCCAACGTCCTGACTTTC. The full variable domain, with the rest looked up from reference TRBV7-8 and TRBJ2-6, is GAGVSQSPRYKVAKRGQDVALRCDPISGHVSLFWYQQALGQGPEFLTYFQNEAQLDKSGLPSDRFFAERPEGSVSTLKIQRTQQEDSAVYLCASSFDRDSSGANVLTFGAGSRLTVL.

In this sample, this clonotype turned up many times. The chain is built from TRBV7-9 and TRBJ2-1, with D hard to call. The CDR3 is 15 residues long. V was clipped by 5 bases and J by 4 bases, with 15 bases between them. In germline, CDR1 is SEHNR, CDR2 FQNEAQ (reference sequence). CDR3 in DNA: TGTGCCAGCAGCGTAGGTGTTGGACCGTACAATGAGCAGTTCTTC. The encoded protein is CASSVGVGPYNEQFF.

The gene calls are TRBV12-3 or TRBV12-4 and TRBJ2-2; D call uncertain. V was shortened by 5 bases and J by 4 bases, with 11 bases between the two germline ends. The CDR3 is made up of 14 amino acids. DNA of the CDR3: TGTGCCAGCAGTCGGACCCGGTCCACCGGGGAGCTGTTTTTT. Protein product: CASSRTRSTGELFF.

Only one count was recorded for this clonotype. This chain uses TRBV6-1 with TRBJ2-2; D ambiguous. This CDR3 has 14 residues. V gave up 0 bases and J gave up 6 bases, with 8 bases separating them. Germline V lookup: CDR1 MNHNS, CDR2 SASEGT. The CDR3 sequence: CASSEAELPGELFF. CDR3 bases: TGTGCCAGCAGTGAAGCAGAACTCCCCGGGGAGCTGTTTTTT.

This clonotype has only a few counts. The V and J genes are TRBV7-2 and TRBJ2-3; 8 nucleotides align to TRBD2. The CDR3 contains 14 residues. Trimming removed 5 bases from V and 3 bases from J; junction bases left unmatched: 4. Germline V gene lookup returns CDR1 SGHTA and CDR2 FQGNSA. The CDR3 DNA is TGTGCCAGCAGCCGCAGCGGGAGAACAGATACGCAGTATTTT. This encodes CASSRSGRTDTQYF.

Only a few counts were recorded for this clonotype. The chain has TRBV15 and TRBJ2-1; D remains unclear. Trimming shortened V by 1 base and J by 6 bases, and 4 bases separated the two germline ends. Looked up from germline, CDR1 is LNHNV and CDR2 is YYDKDF (reference sequence). The CDR3 totals 12 residues. DNA for the CDR3: TGTGCCACCAGCAGAGTACTCAATGAGCAGTTCTTC. This encodes CATSRVLNEQFF. Based on the CDR3 plus reference TRBV15 and TRBJ2-1, the full variable domain is DAMVIQNPRYQVTQFGKPVTLSCSQTLNHNVMYWYQQKSSQAPKLLFHYYDKDFNNEADTPDNFQSRRPNTSFCFLDIRSPGLGDTAMYLCATSRVLNEQFFGPGTRLTVL.

V and J are TRBV20-1 and TRBJ1-1; D might be TRBD1 (5 bases). Trimming took off 6 bases at V and 4 bases at J, with 15 bases between the two ends. Germline CDR1 reads DFQATT; CDR2 reads SNEGSKA (reference sequence). The CDR3 extends over 13 amino acids. The CDR3 DNA sequence: TGCAGTGCGCGACAGCCCCCCTTCACTGAAGCTTTCTTT. It is translated as CSARQPPFTEAFF.

The V gene is TRBV7-9, the J gene TRBJ2-4; a weak D match, TRBD1 (6 bases). The CDR3 is 14 amino acids. Germline V CDR1 and CDR2: SEHNR, FQNEAQ (reference sequence). Trimming took 5 bases from V and 6 from J, leaving 14 bases between them. The CDR3 DNA reads as TGTGCCAGCAGCCCCATTGGACAGAGAAACATTCAGTACTTC. Translating gives CASSPIGQRNIQYF.

This clonotype was detected only a few times. The chain combines TRBV20-1 with TRBJ2-2; weak D call: TRBD2 (5 bases). This CDR3 has 13 residues. Trimming removed 6 bases from V and 8 bases from J, with 16 bases in between. Germline CDR1 DFQATT, CDR2 SNEGSKA (reference sequence). CDR3 DNA: TGCAGTGCCCCCAAGGGTTGGAGGGGGGAGCTGTTTTTT. Its protein product is CSAPKGWRGELFF.

The chain links TRBV25-1 to TRBJ1-2; D is possibly TRBD1 (6 bases). CDR1 is MGHDK and CDR2 is SYGVNS in the germline V gene. This CDR3 contains 19 residues. Trimming cost V 4 bases and J 1 base, with 25 bases left between them. The CDR3 sequence is CASSGTKDSQGRSNYGYTF. The CDR3 DNA reads as TGTGCCAGCAGTGGAACGAAAGATAGTCAGGGGAGGAGTAACTATGGCTACACCTTC.

The J gene is TRBJ1-4, the V gene TRBV7-9; TRBD1 agrees at 8 bases. Germline CDR1 and CDR2: SEHNR and FQNEAQ (reference sequence). This CDR3 region has 16 residues. V trimming: 1 base; J trimming: 3 bases; junction bases outside the gene matches: 4. CDR3 amino acids: CASSLVGTGPNEKLFF. CDR3 coding DNA: TGTGCCAGCAGCTTAGTCGGGACAGGTCCTAATGAAAAACTGTTTTTT. Full variable domain (remainder filled in from reference TRBV7-9 and TRBJ1-4): DTGVSQNPRHKITKRGQNVTFRCDPISEHNRLYWYRQTLGQGPEFLTYFQNEAQLEKSRLLSDRFSAERPKGSFSTLEIQRTEQGDSAMYLCASSLVGTGPNEKLFFGSGTQLSVL.